This T cell receptor beta chain came from a study of radiotherapy plus CTLA-4 blockade in lung cancer. Overall study context: Objective responses arose in approximately 17% of patients, and approximately 28% experienced disease control. Study-wide findings and caveats: Radiotherapy was combined with ipilimumab, and tumor-derived TCR clones then expanded in blood. With interferon-beta, early dynamics of blood T cell clones were reported to best predict response.

Receiving focal radiation plus CTLA-4 blockade with ipilimumab were patients who had chemo-refractory metastatic non-small-cell lung cancer. Per germline, CDR1 MDHEN and CDR2 SYDVKM. The CDR3 length is 13 residues. Trimming took off 3 bases at V and 6 bases at J, with 9 bases between the two ends. Here immunoSEQ multiplex PCR was the method, and the copy in TCRdb shows in-frame clones only, minus some. The sample lists 52,000 or so clones; 82% were seen once. On this clone itself: The antigen is unknown.

The gene calls are TRBV28 and TRBJ1-5, with D perhaps TRBD1 (5 bases). The sequencing used peripheral blood, collected from a patient treated with radiotherapy plus ipilimumab. The origin of this receptor is a human donor with non-small cell lung cancer whose response to radiotherapy plus ipilimumab could not be evaluated. The CDR3 DNA reads TGTGCCAGCAGTTTGTGGGGCGTTCAGCCCCAGCATTTT. Amino acid sequence: CASSLWGVQPQHF.